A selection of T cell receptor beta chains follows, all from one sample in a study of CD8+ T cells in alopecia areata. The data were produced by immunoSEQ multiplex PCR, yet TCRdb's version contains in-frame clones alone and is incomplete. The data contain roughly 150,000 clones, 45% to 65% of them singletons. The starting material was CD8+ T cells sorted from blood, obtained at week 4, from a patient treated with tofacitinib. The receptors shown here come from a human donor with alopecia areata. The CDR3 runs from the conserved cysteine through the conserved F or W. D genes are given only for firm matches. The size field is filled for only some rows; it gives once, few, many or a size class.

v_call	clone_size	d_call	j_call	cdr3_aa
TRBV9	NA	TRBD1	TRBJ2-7	CASRGGGGEQYF
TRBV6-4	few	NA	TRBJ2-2	CASSARDPGTGELFF
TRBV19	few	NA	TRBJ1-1	CASSMDMNTEAFF
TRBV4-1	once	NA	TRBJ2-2	CASSQESSATGELFF
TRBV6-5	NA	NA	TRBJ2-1	CASSHRYSYNEQFF
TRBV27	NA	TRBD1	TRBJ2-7	CASSSTGDSYEQYF
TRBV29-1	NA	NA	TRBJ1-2	CSVEGGVNGYTF
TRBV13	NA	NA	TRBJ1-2	CASSWELTGNYGYTF
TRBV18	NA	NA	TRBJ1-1	CASSPPQGTEAFF
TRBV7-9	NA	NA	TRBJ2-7	CASSHPRTAGSYEQYF
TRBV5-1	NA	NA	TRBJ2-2	CASSSESPLGGVNTGELFF
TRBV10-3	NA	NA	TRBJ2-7	CAISEGREQYF
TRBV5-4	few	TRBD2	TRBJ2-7	CASSPSTSGGVYEQYF
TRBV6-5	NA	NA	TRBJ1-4	CASSPGRANEKLFF
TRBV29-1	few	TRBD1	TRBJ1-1	CSVGPTGGRNTEAFF
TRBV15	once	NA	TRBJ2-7	CATSSGIAYEQYF